This TCR beta chain was documented in a study of glioma-infiltrating T cells. The germline V gene encodes CDR1 MRHNA and CDR2 SNTAGT. Deletions cut 1 base from V and 0 bases from J, with 5 bases between. There are 14 residues in the CDR3. This clonotype was seen ten or more times. Amplification of TCR alpha and beta CDR3 regions from RNA used iRepertoire nested multiplex PCR. A single record per CDR3 protein comes from TCRdb applying MiXCR to the multiplex PCR reads. This table has roughly 190,000 distinct CDR3 sequences, over 30% appearing once. The gene calls are TRBV6-4 and TRBJ2-3; D is uncertain. The TCR originated in a human donor with low-grade glioma or glioblastoma, undergoing nonglioma brain surgery, or in good health (not recorded which). The sample consisted of glioma tissue, nonneoplastic brain tissue, or PBMCs (not recorded which). CDR3 loop: CASSDWPSTDTQYF. The CDR3 DNA reads as TGTGCCAGCAGTGACTGGCCAAGCACAGATACGCAGTATTTT.